These 21 T cell receptor beta chains were sequenced from one sample in a study of blood T cell repertoires in COVID-19. The method was immunoSEQ multiplex PCR; TCRdb's version includes in-frame clones alone and lacks a portion of them. The sample includes over 100,000 clones, around 80% seen only once; the top ten take 3% to 4.5%. The sample consisted of peripheral blood. Receptors were obtained from an elderly woman with acute or convalescent COVID-19.

The chain combines TRBV12-2 with TRBJ2-1; the D call in the table, TRBD1, was not verified against the DNA. TRBV12-2 is flagged as a pseudogene. This CDR3 spans 15 amino acids. CDR3 protein: CASRRTTGTYNEQFF. The CDR3 DNA reads as TGTGCAAGTCGCCGAACGACAGGAACCTACAATGAGCAGTTCTTC.

The table lists this clone with a count of one. The V call is TRBV30, the J call TRBJ2-3; D perhaps matches TRBD2 (5 bases). V was pared by 3 bases and J by 4 bases, with 11 bases between. Per germline, CDR1 GTSNPN and CDR2 SVGIG (reference sequence). This CDR3 is built from 13 residues. CDR3 nucleotide sequence: TGTGCCTGGAGGGGGAGAGGGTCAGATACGCAGTATTTT. It encodes CAWRGRGSDTQYF.

The V gene is TRBV28, the J gene TRBJ2-1; 9 bases are a match to TRBD2. The trim removed 6 bases at V and 5 bases at J, leaving 11 bases unmatched. Germline V gives CDR1 MDHEN, CDR2 SYDVKM. The CDR3 length is 16 residues. CDR3 sequence (DNA): TGTGCCAGCAGATTCTGGGCTAGCGGGGATGACAATGAGCAGTTCTTC. Its protein is CASRFWASGDDNEQFF.

This clone has a handful of counts. The chain has TRBV7-2 and TRBJ2-7; TRBD2 agrees at 12 bases. V was clipped by 1 base and J by 6 bases; unmatched bases: 4. This CDR3 spans 15 amino acids. Germline loops: CDR1 SGHTA, CDR2 FQGNSA. CDR3 amino acids: CASSLEGTSGREQYF. The CDR3 bases are TGTGCCAGCAGCTTAGAGGGGACTAGCGGGCGCGAGCAGTACTTC.

This chain joins TRBV4-3 and TRBJ2-3, with TRBD2 matching over 7 bases. From germline, CDR1 is LGHNA and CDR2 YSLEER. The CDR3 contains 16 residues. J lost 5 bases, V lost 0 bases, and 8 bases had no gene match. In DNA, the CDR3 is TGCGCCAGCAGCCAAGAACAGAGCGGGACGGGAGATACGCAGTATTTT. Protein product: CASSQEQSGTGDTQYF.

A single count supports this clone. The chain employs TRBV11-2 and TRBJ1-6; TRBD1 aligns across 7 bases. Germline CDR1 reads SGHAT; CDR2 reads FQNNGV. The CDR3 is 14 amino acids. J gave up 9 bases and V 4 bases, and 6 bases lay outside the gene matches. CDR3 coding DNA: TGTGCCAGCAGCTCCGACAGGGTTTTTTCACCCCTCCACTTT. Its translation: CASSSDRVFSPLHF.

The V gene is TRBV7-3, the J gene TRBJ2-7; 7 bases line up with TRBD1. The trim removed 5 bases at V and 5 bases at J, leaving 12 bases unmatched. This CDR3 comprises 15 residues. Germline CDR1 SGHTA, CDR2 FQGTGA. This CDR3 is CASSPGTAYRHEQYF. DNA for the CDR3: TGTGCCAGCAGCCCGGGGACAGCCTACAGACACGAGCAGTACTTC.

The chain recombines TRBV7-2 with TRBJ1-5, with unresolved D. This CDR3 comprises 15 residues. Germline CDR1 and CDR2: SGHTA and FQGNSA. Trimming stripped 4 bases from V and 5 bases from J, with 15 bases between. CDR3 residues: CASSSRAGSDQPQHF. CDR3 bases: TGTGCCAGCAGCTCCAGAGCGGGGAGCGATCAGCCCCAGCATTTT.

DNA for the CDR3: TGTGCCAGCAGCAAAAACAGGGGGACAGGGAATTCACCCCTCCACTTT. Protein: CASSKNRGTGNSPLHF. The chain employs TRBV21-1 and TRBJ1-6; the table calls TRBD1, which could not be checked here. TRBV21-1 is designated a pseudogene. This CDR3 spans 16 amino acids.

This chain connects TRBV29-1 to TRBJ2-7; D perhaps matches TRBD2 (5 bases). V was shortened by 6 bases and J by 5 bases, with 11 bases between the two germline ends. Germline CDR1 is SQVTM and CDR2 is ANQGSEA. The CDR3 spans 11 residues. For the CDR3, the DNA is TGCAGCGTGGGAGTAGGGAACGAGCAGTACTTC. Amino acid sequence: CSVGVGNEQYF.

This rearrangement joins TRBV5-1 to TRBJ1-1; a weak D match, TRBD1 (5 bases). Deletions cut 0 bases from V and 1 base from J, with 10 bases between. The CDR3 totals 15 residues. Germline V gene sequence: CDR1 SGHRS, CDR2 YFSETQ. The DNA for the CDR3 is TGCGCCAGCAGCTTGGATGGACATACGAACACTGAAGCTTTCTTT. This codes for CASSLDGHTNTEAFF. The full variable domain, with the rest looked up from reference TRBV5-1 and TRBJ1-1, is KAGVTQTPRYLIKTRGQQVTLSCSPISGHRSVSWYQQTPGQGLQFLFEYFSETQRNKGNFPGRFSGRQFSNSRSEMNVSTLELGDSALYLCASSLDGHTNTEAFFGQGTRLTVV.

The chain combines TRBV5-1 with TRBJ1-6; D is uncertain. This CDR3 region has 13 residues. Germline loops: CDR1 SGHRS, CDR2 YFSETQ. V lost 0 bases and J 10 bases, leaving 8 bases between the germline ends. The CDR3 protein is CASSLAGISPLHF. The CDR3 nucleotides are TGCGCCAGCAGCTTGGCCGGGATCTCACCCCTCCACTTT.

The V call is TRBV5-6, the J call TRBJ1-5; D is unresolved. Trimming shortened V by 3 bases and J by 5 bases, and 9 bases separated the two germline ends. Germline V gene data show CDR1 as SGHDT and CDR2 as YYEEEE. The CDR3 loop spans 13 amino acids. The chain's CDR3 is CASSSRRDQPQHF. The CDR3 bases are TGTGCCAGCAGCTCGCGGAGGGATCAGCCCCAGCATTTT.

The chain joins TRBV19 to TRBJ2-5; D possibly corresponds to TRBD1 (6 bases). The V gene lost 4 bases and the J gene lost 1 base, with 13 bases spanning the gap. Germline V gives CDR1 LNHDA, CDR2 SQIVND (reference sequence). This CDR3 is 15 amino acids long. The CDR3: CASSKNLQGQETQYF. The CDR3 DNA sequence: TGTGCCAGTAGTAAGAACCTACAGGGCCAAGAGACCCAGTACTTC. The entire variable domain, with the rest obtained from reference TRBV19 and TRBJ2-5, is as follows: DGGITQSPKYLFRKEGQNVTLSCEQNLNHDAMYWYRQDPGQGLRLIYYSQIVNDFQKGDIAEGYSVSREKKESFPLTVTSAQKNPTAFYLCASSKNLQGQETQYFGPGTRLLVL.

The chain carries TRBV5-4 and TRBJ2-2; D might be TRBD1 (6 bases). The CDR3 spans 13 residues. Trimming shortened V by 4 bases and J by 7 bases, and 11 bases separated the two germline ends. The germline V gene encodes CDR1 SGHNT and CDR2 YYREEE (reference sequence). The CDR3 DNA reads TGTGCCAGCAGCATAACAGGGAGCGGGGAGCTGTTTTTT. This gives the protein CASSITGSGELFF.

The genes are TRBV2 and TRBJ2-1, with D unclear. Looked up from germline, CDR1 is SNHLY and CDR2 is FYNNEI. V was shortened by 4 bases and J by 0 bases, with 7 bases between the two germline ends. CDR3 length: 14 residues. CDR3 nucleotides: TGTGCCAGCAGTGCTCTCCTCTCCTACAATGAGCAGTTCTTC. As protein: CASSALLSYNEQFF.

This chain connects TRBV27 to TRBJ1-2; 7 bases are a match to TRBD1. This CDR3 has 14 amino acids. CDR1 and CDR2 (germline): MNHEY, SMNVEV (reference sequence). The trim removed 3 bases at V and 4 bases at J, leaving 5 bases unmatched. The DNA for the CDR3 is TGTGCCAGCAGTTTCCGACAGGGTAGCTATGGCTACACCTTC. Its protein is CASSFRQGSYGYTF.

This chain joins TRBV27 and TRBJ2-6, with D possibly matching TRBD2 (5 bases). The length of the CDR3 is 14 residues. CDR1 and CDR2 (germline): MNHEY, SMNVEV (reference sequence). V lost 5 bases, J lost 0 bases, and 5 bases lay in between. The CDR3 spells CASSTSSGANVLTF. The CDR3 nucleotides are TGTGCCAGCAGTACTAGCTCTGGGGCCAACGTCCTGACTTTC.

The CDR3 region is CASSLAPSNEQFF. In DNA, the CDR3 is TGTGCCAGCAGCTTAGCGCCCAGCAATGAGCAGTTCTTC. This chain uses TRBV7-2 with TRBJ2-1; D is unresolved. Looked up from germline, CDR1 is SGHTA and CDR2 is FQGNSA. V shed 0 bases and J shed 6 bases, with 6 bases lying between them. This CDR3 is built from 13 residues.

The chain recombines TRBV30 with TRBJ2-7; TRBD2 matches at 14 bases. CDR1 is GTSNPN and CDR2 is SVGIG in the germline V gene (reference sequence). Germline trimming cut 4 bases from V and 3 bases from J; bases unmatched to any gene: 5. The CDR3 loop spans 15 amino acids. Written as DNA, the CDR3 is TGTGCCTGGACCATGGGACTAGCGGGAGTCTACGAGCAGTACTTC. It translates to CAWTMGLAGVYEQYF.

The chain employs TRBV5-5 and TRBJ1-1, with a weak D call TRBD1 (5 bases). Trimming stripped 4 bases from V and 6 bases from J, with 16 bases between. The length of the CDR3 is 14 residues. The germline V gene encodes CDR1 SGHKS and CDR2 YYEKEE (reference sequence). CDR3 coding DNA: TGTGCCAGCAGCCCCCTAAGGGAGGGGTCTGAAGCTTTCTTT. It codes for CASSPLREGSEAFF. The full variable domain, completed using reference TRBV5-5 and TRBJ1-1, is DAGVTQSPTHLIKTRGQQVTLRCSPISGHKSVSWYQQVLGQGPQFIFQYYEKEERGRGNFPDRFSARQFPNYSSELNVNALLLGDSALYLCASSPLREGSEAFFGQGTRLTVV.